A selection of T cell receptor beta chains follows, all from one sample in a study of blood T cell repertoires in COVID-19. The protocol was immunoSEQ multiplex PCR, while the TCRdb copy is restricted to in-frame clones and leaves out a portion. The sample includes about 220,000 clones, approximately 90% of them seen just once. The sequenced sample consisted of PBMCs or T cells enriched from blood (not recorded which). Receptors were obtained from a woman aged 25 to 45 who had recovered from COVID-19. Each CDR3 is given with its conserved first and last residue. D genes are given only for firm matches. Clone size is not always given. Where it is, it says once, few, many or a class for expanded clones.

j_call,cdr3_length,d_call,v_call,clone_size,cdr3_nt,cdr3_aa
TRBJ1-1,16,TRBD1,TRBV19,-,TGTGCCAGTAGTATCAGGGACAGGGGGAGTGGGACTGAAGCTTTCTTT,CASSIRDRGSGTEAFF
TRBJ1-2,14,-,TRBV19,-,TGTGCCAGTACCTCCTACGACCGGGGTTATGGCTACACCTTC,CASTSYDRGYGYTF
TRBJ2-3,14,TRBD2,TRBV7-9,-,TGTGCCAGCGTCCGGCGGGAGGGCACAGATACGCAGTATTTT,CASVRREGTDTQYF
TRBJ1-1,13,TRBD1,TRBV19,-,TGTGCCAGTAGTATAGGGGACAGGGTTGAAGCTTTCTTT,CASSIGDRVEAFF
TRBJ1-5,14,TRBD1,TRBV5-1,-,TGCGCCAGCAGCGCCGGGACAGGAAATCAGCCCCAGCATTTT,CASSAGTGNQPQHF
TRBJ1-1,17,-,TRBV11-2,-,TGTGCCAGCAGCTTAACTACGTGGTCTGTCCGGAACACTGAAGCTTTCTTT,CASSLTTWSVRNTEAFF
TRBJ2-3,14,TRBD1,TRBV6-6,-,TGTGCCAGCAGCTTCGGACAGGGGCTAGATACGCAGTATTTT,CASSFGQGLDTQYF
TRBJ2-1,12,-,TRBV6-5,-,TGTGCCAGCAGTTATACGGGGAATGAGCAGTTCTTC,CASSYTGNEQFF
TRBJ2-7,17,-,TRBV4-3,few,TGCGCCAGCAGCCAAGAGTCGTTGCGGCGGCGGTCCTACGAGCAGTACTTC,CASSQESLRRRSYEQYF
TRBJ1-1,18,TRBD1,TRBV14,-,TGTGCCAGCAGCCCCATGTTTGGGTCCGGACAGGAGGTTCCTGAAGCTTTCTTT,CASSPMFGSGQEVPEAFF
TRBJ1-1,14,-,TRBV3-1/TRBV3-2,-,TGTGCCAGCAGCCAAGGGCAGGGCGACACTGAAGCTTTCTTT,CASSQGQGDTEAFF
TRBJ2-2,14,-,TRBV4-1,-,TGCGCCAGCAGCCAAGTGGGGCCCTTCGGGGAGCTGTTTTTT,CASSQVGPFGELFF
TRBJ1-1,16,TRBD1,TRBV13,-,TGTGCCAGCAGCCAACAGGGGGCAGCAATGAACACTGAAGCTTTCTTT,CASSQQGAAMNTEAFF
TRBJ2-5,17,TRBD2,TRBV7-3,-,TGTGCCAGCAGCTTAGGGACTAGCGGGGGGGCCTCAGAGACCCAGTACTTC,CASSLGTSGGASETQYF
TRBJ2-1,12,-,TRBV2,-,TGTGCCAGCAGCCGGGTCTACAATGAGCAGTTCTTC,CASSRVYNEQFF
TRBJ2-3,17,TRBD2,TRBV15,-,TGTGCCACCAGCAGATCCGGACTAGCGGGGGAGGGGTATACGCAGTATTTT,CATSRSGLAGEGYTQYF
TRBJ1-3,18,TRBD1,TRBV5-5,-,TGTGCCAGCAGCTTGTCCCCTGGACAGGGGGCTACTGGAAACACCATATATTTT,CASSLSPGQGATGNTIYF
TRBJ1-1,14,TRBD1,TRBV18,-,TGTGCCAGCTCATCGACAGGGCAGGACGCTGAAGCTTTCTTT,CASSSTGQDAEAFF
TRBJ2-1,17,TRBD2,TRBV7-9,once,TGTGCCAGCATCAGAGGCATAGCGGGGGGGTACAACAATGAGCAGTTCTTC,CASIRGIAGGYNNEQFF
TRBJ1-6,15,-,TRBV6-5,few,TGTGCCAGCAGCGAGAGGACAGATGGCGATTCACCCCTCCACTTT,CASSERTDGDSPLHF
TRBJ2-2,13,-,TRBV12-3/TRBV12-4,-,TGTGCCAGCAGTTCCCAATCCACCGGGGAGCTGTTTTTT,CASSSQSTGELFF
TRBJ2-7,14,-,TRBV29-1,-,TGCAGCGTTGAGTTGACAGGTGATGCCTACGAGCAGTACTTC,CSVELTGDAYEQYF
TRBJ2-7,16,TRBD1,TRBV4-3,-,TGCGCCAGCAGCCAAGGGGACGGGACAGGTTTTGGGGAGCAGTACTTC,CASSQGDGTGFGEQYF
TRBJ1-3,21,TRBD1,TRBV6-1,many,TGTGCCAGCAGTGAAAAAACGTTGTGGACAGGGTTCAGACGCTCTGGAAACACCATATATTTT,CASSEKTLWTGFRRSGNTIYF
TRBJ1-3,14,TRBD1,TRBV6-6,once,TGTGCCACGGGACAGGGTACGATCGGAAACACCATATATTTT,CATGQGTIGNTIYF
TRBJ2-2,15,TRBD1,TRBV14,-,TGTGCCAGCAGCCACTTAACACAGGGGACCGGGGAGCTGTTTTTT,CASSHLTQGTGELFF
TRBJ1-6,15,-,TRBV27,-,TGTGCCAGCAGTTTAAGTTCCGGGGCGGGATCACCCCTCCACTTT,CASSLSSGAGSPLHF
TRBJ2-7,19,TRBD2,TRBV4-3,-,TGCGCCAGCAGCCAAGATACGGGGGGTCATTCAACCCACGCCTACGAGCAGTACTTC,CASSQDTGGHSTHAYEQYF
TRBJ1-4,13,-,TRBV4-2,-,TGTGCCACCGCGACATCCCGTAATGAAAAACTGTTTTTT,CATATSRNEKLFF
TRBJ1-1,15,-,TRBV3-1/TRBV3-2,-,TGTGCCAGCAGCCTCGGACATACAGCGAACTCTGAAGCTTTCTTT,CASSLGHTANSEAFF
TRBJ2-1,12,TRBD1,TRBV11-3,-,TGTGCCAGCAGCTTCAGGGGGAATGAGCAGTTCTTC,CASSFRGNEQFF
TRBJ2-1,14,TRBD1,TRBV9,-,TGTGCCAGCAGCCCACGGGACAGTTTCAATGAGCAGTTCTTC,CASSPRDSFNEQFF
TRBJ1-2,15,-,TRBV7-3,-,TGTGCCAGCAGCGACGTCCGGGGGGCGCAGTATGGCTACACCTTC,CASSDVRGAQYGYTF
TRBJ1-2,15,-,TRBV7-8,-,TGTGCCAGCAGCTTATGGACAGAAGCTAACTATGGCTACACCTTC,CASSLWTEANYGYTF
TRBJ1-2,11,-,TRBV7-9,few,TGTGCCAGCAGCCTTATTGATGGCTACACCTTC,CASSLIDGYTF
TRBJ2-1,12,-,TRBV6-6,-,TGTGCCAGCAGTCTACTAGCTTCTGGGCAGTTCTTC,CASSLLASGQFF
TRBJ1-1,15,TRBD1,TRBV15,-,TGTGCCACCAGCAGAGATCGGACAGGGGCAACTGAAGCTTTCTTT,CATSRDRTGATEAFF
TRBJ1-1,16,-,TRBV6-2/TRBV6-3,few,TGTGCCAGCAGTTATAACCCGATAGGGAGGGACACTGAAGCTTTCTTT,CASSYNPIGRDTEAFF
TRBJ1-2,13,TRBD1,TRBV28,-,TGTGCCAGCAGTCGACAGGGGGCTGGTGGCTACACCTTC,CASSRQGAGGYTF
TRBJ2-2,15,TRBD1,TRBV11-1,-,TGTGCCAGCAGCTCACGGACAGGGAACACCGGGGAGCTGTTTTTT,CASSSRTGNTGELFF
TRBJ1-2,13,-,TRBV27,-,TGTGCCAGCAGTTACGCAGGGTCCTATGGCTACACCTTC,CASSYAGSYGYTF
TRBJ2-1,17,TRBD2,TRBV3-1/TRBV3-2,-,TGTGCCAGCAGCCAAGATAGACTAGCGGGTACTTACAATGAGCAGTTCTTC,CASSQDRLAGTYNEQFF
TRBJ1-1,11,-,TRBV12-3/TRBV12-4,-,TGTGCCAGCAGTTTCAGGTCTGAAGCTTTCTTT,CASSFRSEAFF
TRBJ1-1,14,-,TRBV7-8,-,TGTGCCAGCAGCTTCAGTTCCGCGAACACTGAAGCTTTCTTT,CASSFSSANTEAFF
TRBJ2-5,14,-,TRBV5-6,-,TGTGCCAGCAGCCCGGTGTCGGTTACAGAGACCCAGTACTTC,CASSPVSVTETQYF